The 2 T cell receptor beta chains reported below all come from one sample, sequenced in a study of shared clonotypes between healthy human individuals. Generated by immunoSEQ multiplex PCR, the TCRdb table keeps only in-frame clones and is missing some. The sample has 2 million or so clones, roughly 95% seen once; the top ten hold 0.13%. The material sequenced was naive CD4+ T cells sorted from blood. Subset in this sample: CD45RA+ positively selected. These receptors were collected from a man aged 18 to 29 in good health.

This rearrangement joins TRBV27 to TRBJ2-4, with 8 bases lining up with TRBD1. V lost 10 bases to trimming and J lost 6 bases; unmatched junction nucleotides: 14. CDR1 MNHEY and CDR2 SMNVEV come from the germline V gene (reference sequence). CDR3 length equals 15 residues. The CDR3 sequence: CAIPPSRGRINIQYF. Here the CDR3 DNA reads TGTGCCATCCCCCCCTCCAGGGGGCGAATAAACATTCAGTACTTC.

The V and J genes are TRBV10-3 and TRBJ2-2; 8 bases agree with TRBD2. There are 15 residues in the CDR3. Germline V gene data show CDR1 as ENHRY and CDR2 as SYGVKD. The trim removed 6 bases at V and 5 bases at J, leaving 8 bases unmatched. CDR3 DNA: TGTGCCATCAGGGAGAGCGGGAGTGGGACCGGGGAGCTGTTTTTT. Protein sequence: CAIRESGSGTGELFF.